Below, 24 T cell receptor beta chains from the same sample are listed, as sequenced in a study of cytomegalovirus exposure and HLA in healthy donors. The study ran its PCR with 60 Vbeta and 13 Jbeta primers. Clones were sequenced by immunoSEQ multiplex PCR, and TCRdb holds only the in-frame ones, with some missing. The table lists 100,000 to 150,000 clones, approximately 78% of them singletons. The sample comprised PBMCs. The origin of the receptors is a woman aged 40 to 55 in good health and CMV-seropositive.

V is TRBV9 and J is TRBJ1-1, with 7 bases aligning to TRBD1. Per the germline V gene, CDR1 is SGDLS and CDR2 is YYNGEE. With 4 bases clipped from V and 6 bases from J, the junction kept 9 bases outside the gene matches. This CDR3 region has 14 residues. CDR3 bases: TGTGCCAGCAGCCCGTGGTTCGGGACAGCTGAAGCTTTCTTT. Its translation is CASSPWFGTAEAFF.

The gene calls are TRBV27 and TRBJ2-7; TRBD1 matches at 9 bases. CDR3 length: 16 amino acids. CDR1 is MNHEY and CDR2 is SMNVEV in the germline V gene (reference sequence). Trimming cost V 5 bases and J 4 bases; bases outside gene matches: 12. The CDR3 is CASSILQGAPSYEQYF. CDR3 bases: TGTGCCAGCAGTATCCTACAGGGGGCGCCCTCTTACGAGCAGTACTTC.

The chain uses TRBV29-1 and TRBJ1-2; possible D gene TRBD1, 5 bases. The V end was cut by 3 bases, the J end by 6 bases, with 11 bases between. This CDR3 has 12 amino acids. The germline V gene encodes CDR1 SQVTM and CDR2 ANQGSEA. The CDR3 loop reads CSVEGRENGYTF. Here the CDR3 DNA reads TGCAGCGTTGAGGGCAGGGAAAATGGCTACACCTTC.

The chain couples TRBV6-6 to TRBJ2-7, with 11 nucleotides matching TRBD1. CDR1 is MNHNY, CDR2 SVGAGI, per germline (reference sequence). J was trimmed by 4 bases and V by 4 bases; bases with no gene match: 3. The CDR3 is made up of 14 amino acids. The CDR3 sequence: CASSSGTGGYEQYF. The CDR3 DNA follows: TGTGCCAGCAGTTCCGGGACAGGGGGGTACGAGCAGTACTTC.

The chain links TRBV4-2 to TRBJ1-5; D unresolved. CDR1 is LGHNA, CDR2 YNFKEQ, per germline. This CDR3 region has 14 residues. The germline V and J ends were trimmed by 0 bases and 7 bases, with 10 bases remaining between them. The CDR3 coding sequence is TGTGCCAGCAGCCAAGATTCGGGGTACCAGCCCCAGCATTTT. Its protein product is CASSQDSGYQPQHF.

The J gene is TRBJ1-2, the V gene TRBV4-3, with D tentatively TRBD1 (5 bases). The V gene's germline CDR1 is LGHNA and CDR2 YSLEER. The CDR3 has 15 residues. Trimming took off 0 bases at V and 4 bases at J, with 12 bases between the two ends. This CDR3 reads CASSQDPRGTYGYTF. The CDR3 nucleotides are TGCGCCAGCAGCCAAGACCCCCGGGGGACCTATGGCTACACCTTC.

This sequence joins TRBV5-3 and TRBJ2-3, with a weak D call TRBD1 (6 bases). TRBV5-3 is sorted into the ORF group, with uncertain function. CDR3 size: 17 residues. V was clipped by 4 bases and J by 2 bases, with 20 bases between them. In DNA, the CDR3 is TGTGCCAGAAGCCAATGGACAGACCCTTGCTCCACAGATACGCAGTATTTT. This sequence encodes CARSQWTDPCSTDTQYF.

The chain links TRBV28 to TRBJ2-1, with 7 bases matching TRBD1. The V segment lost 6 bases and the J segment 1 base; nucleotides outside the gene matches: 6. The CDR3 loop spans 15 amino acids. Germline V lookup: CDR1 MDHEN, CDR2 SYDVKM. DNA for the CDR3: TGTGCCAGCAGGGGGGTACAGGGGTCCTACAATGAGCAGTTCTTC. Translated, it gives CASRGVQGSYNEQFF.

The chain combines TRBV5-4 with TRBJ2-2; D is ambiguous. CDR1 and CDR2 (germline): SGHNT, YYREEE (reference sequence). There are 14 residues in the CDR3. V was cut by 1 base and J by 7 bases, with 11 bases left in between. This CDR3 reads CASSLMGTGGELFF. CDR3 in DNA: TGTGCCAGCAGCTTGATGGGTACGGGCGGGGAGCTGTTTTTT.

The CDR3 region is CASSNGLAGGTGELFF. CDR3 coding DNA: TGTGCCAGCAGCAACGGACTAGCGGGGGGAACCGGGGAGCTGTTTTTT. This chain links TRBV9 with TRBJ2-2; 14 bases align to TRBD2. Germline V CDR1 and CDR2: SGDLS, YYNGEE. The CDR3 length is 16 residues. The ends lost 4 bases at V and 5 bases at J; junction bases unmatched: 4.

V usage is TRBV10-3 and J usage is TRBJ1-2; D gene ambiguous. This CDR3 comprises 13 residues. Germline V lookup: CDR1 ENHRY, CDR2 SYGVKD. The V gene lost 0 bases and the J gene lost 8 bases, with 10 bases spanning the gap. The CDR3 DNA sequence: TGTGCCATCAGTGAGTCAAGAGGGAGCGGCTACACCTTC. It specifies CAISESRGSGYTF.

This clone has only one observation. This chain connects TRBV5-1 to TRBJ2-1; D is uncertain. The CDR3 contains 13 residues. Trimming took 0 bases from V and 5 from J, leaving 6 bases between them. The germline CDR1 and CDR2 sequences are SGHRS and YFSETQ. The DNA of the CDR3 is TGCGCCAGCAGCTTGGGGCTTAACAATGAGCAGTTCTTC. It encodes CASSLGLNNEQFF.

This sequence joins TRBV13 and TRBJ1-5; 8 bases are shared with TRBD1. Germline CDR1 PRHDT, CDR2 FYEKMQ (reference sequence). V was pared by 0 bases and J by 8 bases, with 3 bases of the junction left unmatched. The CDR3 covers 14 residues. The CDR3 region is CASSLGTGVKPQHF. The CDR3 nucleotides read TGTGCCAGCAGCTTAGGGACAGGGGTTAAGCCCCAGCATTTT.

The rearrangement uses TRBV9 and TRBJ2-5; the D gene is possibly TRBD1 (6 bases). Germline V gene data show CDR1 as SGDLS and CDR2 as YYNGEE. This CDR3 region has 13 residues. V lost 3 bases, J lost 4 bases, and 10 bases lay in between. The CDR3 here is CASSGRGGETQYF. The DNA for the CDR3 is TGTGCCAGCAGCGGGAGAGGGGGAGAGACCCAGTACTTC.

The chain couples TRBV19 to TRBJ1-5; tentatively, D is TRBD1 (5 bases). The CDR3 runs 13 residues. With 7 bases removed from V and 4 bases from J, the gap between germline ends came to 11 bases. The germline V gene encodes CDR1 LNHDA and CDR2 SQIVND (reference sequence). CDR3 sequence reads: CASTSGQNQPQHF. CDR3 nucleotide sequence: TGTGCCAGTACCTCAGGGCAAAATCAGCCCCAGCATTTT.

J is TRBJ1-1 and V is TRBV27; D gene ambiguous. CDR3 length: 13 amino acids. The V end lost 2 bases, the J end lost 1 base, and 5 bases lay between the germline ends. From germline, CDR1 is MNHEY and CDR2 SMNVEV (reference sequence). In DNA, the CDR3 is TGTGCCAGCAGTTTACCCTCGAACACTGAAGCTTTCTTT. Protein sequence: CASSLPSNTEAFF.

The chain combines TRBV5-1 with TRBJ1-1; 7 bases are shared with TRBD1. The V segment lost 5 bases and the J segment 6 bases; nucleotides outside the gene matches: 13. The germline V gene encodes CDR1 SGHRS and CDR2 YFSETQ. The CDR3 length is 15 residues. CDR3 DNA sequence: TGCGCCAGCAGTAGGGACGGACAGGCCCCACCTGAAGCTTTCTTT. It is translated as CASSRDGQAPPEAFF.

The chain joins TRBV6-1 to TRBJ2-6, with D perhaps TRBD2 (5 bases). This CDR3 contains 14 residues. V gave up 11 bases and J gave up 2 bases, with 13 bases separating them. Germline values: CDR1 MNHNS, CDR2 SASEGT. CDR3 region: CASGTGTGANVLTF. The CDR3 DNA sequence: TGTGCCTCAGGAACGGGGACTGGGGCCAACGTCCTGACTTTC.

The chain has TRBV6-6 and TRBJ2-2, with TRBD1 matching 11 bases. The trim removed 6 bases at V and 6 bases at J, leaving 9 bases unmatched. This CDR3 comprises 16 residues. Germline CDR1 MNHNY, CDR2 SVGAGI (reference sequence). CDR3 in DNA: TGTGCCAGCAGCGCCACCGGGACAGGGGGGGCCGGGGAGCTGTTTTTT. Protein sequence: CASSATGTGGAGELFF.

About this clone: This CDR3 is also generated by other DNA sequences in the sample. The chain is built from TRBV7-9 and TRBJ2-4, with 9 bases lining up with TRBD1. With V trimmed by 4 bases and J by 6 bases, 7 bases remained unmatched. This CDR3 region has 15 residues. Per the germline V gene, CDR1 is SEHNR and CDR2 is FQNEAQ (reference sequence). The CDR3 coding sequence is TGTGCCAGCAGCTCCCCAACGGACAGGGGAAACATTCAGTACTTC. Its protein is CASSSPTDRGNIQYF.

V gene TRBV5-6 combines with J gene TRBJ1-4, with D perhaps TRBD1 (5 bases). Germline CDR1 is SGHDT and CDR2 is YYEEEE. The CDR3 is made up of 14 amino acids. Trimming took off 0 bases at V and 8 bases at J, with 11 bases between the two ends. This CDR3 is CASSLGQIAEKLFF. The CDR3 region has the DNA TGTGCCAGCAGCTTGGGACAGATTGCCGAAAAACTGTTTTTT.

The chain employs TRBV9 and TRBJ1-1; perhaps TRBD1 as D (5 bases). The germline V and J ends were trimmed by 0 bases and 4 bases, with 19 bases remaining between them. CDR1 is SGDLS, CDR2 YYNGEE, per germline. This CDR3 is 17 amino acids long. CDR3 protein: CASSVGISTVGPTEAFF. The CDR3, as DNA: TGTGCCAGCAGCGTAGGGATTTCGACAGTGGGTCCCACTGAAGCTTTCTTT.

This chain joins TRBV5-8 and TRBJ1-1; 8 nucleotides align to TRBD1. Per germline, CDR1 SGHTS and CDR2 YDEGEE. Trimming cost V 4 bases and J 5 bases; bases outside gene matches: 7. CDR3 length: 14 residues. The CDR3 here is CASSLRQGRTEAFF. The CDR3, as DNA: TGTGCCAGCAGCCTCCGACAGGGGCGTACTGAAGCTTTCTTT.

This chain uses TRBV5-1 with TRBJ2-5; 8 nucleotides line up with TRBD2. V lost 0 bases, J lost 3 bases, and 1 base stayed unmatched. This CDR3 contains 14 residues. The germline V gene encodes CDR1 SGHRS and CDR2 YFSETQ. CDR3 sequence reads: CASSLGGLEETQYF. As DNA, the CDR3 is TGCGCCAGCAGCTTGGGGGGACTAGAAGAGACCCAGTACTTC.